Below, 19 T cell receptor beta chains from the same sample are listed, as sequenced in a study of blood T cell repertoires in COVID-19. TCRdb's copy holds only in-frame clones and misses some; the assay was immunoSEQ multiplex PCR. The data hold tens of thousands of clones, with roughly 86% observed a single time. The sample was peripheral blood. The source of these receptors is a man aged 35 to 55 with active COVID-19.

This chain connects TRBV13 to TRBJ1-5, with D unresolved. The germline V gene encodes CDR1 PRHDT and CDR2 FYEKMQ (reference sequence). This CDR3 contains 12 residues. The V end lost 3 bases, the J end lost 4 bases, and 4 bases lay between the germline ends. CDR3 sequence reads: CASSFENQPQHF. CDR3 in DNA: TGTGCCAGCAGCTTCGAGAATCAGCCCCAGCATTTT.

The rearrangement joins TRBV12-1 to TRBJ2-1; the D call of TRBD2 is as the table states it, not checked on the DNA. TRBV12-1 is recorded as a pseudogene. The CDR3 extends over 16 amino acids. The CDR3 sequence is CASSFRPSGVYNEQFF. DNA of the CDR3: TGTGCCAGCAGCTTTCGGCCTAGCGGGGTATACAATGAGCAGTTCTTC.

This chain joins TRBV18 and TRBJ2-1, with a tentative D call TRBD1 (6 bases). The CDR3 is 17 residues long. The germline CDR1 and CDR2 sequences are KGHSH and LQKENI. V was shortened by 2 bases and J by 0 bases, with 14 bases between the two germline ends. In nucleotides, the CDR3 is TGTGCCAGCTCACCATCCAGGGACATGAGCTCCTACAATGAGCAGTTCTTC. Its protein is CASSPSRDMSSYNEQFF.

The chain links TRBV12-5 to TRBJ1-5; TRBD1 aligns across 8 bases. CDR3 size: 14 residues. V shed 6 bases and J 3 bases; nucleotides not matched to a gene: 4. Germline V gives CDR1 LGHNT, CDR2 FRNRAP. DNA of the CDR3: TGTGCTAGTGGGACAGGGGATGACAATCAGCCCCAGCATTTT. Protein: CASGTGDDNQPQHF.

The J gene is TRBJ1-5, the V gene TRBV19; D is undetermined. Germline V gene sequence: CDR1 LNHDA, CDR2 SQIVND (reference sequence). Trimming took off 5 bases at V and 3 bases at J, with 11 bases between the two ends. The CDR3 runs 14 residues. CDR3 protein: CASSVRSNNQPQHF. CDR3 nucleotide sequence: TGTGCCAGTAGTGTCAGGTCAAACAATCAGCCCCAGCATTTT.

V gene TRBV19 combines with J gene TRBJ2-7; no reliable D call. V lost 5 bases, J lost 0 bases, and 8 bases lay in between. The CDR3 extends over 13 amino acids. Per the germline V gene, CDR1 is LNHDA and CDR2 is SQIVND (reference sequence). CDR3 residues: CASSATVSYEQYF. The DNA of the CDR3 is TGTGCCAGTAGTGCCACAGTCTCCTACGAGCAGTACTTC.

The V gene is TRBV7-9, the J gene TRBJ1-4; weak D call: TRBD1 (6 bases). V lost 5 bases to trimming and J lost 4 bases, with 11 bases between them. The germline CDR1 and CDR2 sequences are SEHNR and FQNEAQ (reference sequence). The CDR3 sequence is 14 residues long. CDR3 protein: CASSLRQDNEKLFF. The CDR3 nucleotides read TGTGCCAGCAGCCTCCGACAGGATAATGAAAAACTGTTTTTT.

In this sample, this clone turned up a few times. V usage is TRBV7-8 and J usage is TRBJ2-7; the match to TRBD2 covers 10 bases. This CDR3 has 15 amino acids. Losses at the gene ends were 3 bases for V and 4 bases for J; bases not matched to a gene: 6. The germline CDR1 and CDR2 sequences are SGHVS and FQNEAQ. Here the CDR3 reads CASSFPPSGGYEQYF. The CDR3 DNA follows: TGTGCCAGCAGCTTTCCCCCTAGCGGGGGATACGAGCAGTACTTC.

The rearrangement uses TRBV18 and TRBJ1-2, with D perhaps TRBD1 (6 bases). This CDR3 is 15 amino acids long. The V and J ends lost 5 bases and 8 bases respectively, with 21 bases between them. Germline loops: CDR1 KGHSH, CDR2 LQKENI. CDR3 residues: CASSDTQGDARGYTF. CDR3 coding DNA: TGTGCCAGCTCAGACACACAGGGAGATGCGAGGGGCTACACCTTC.

This clone was counted a single time. The chain combines TRBV28 with TRBJ2-1; 9 nucleotides match TRBD1. Trimming removed 6 bases from V and 2 bases from J; junction bases left unmatched: 5. The length of the CDR3 is 15 residues. Germline loops: CDR1 MDHEN, CDR2 SYDVKM. CDR3 DNA sequence: TGTGCCAGCAGCCCCGGGACAGGGACCTACAATGAGCAGTTCTTC. It codes for CASSPGTGTYNEQFF.

The chain uses TRBV19 and TRBJ2-2, with 7 bases lining up with TRBD2. This CDR3 is 16 amino acids long. The germline V gene has CDR1 LNHDA and CDR2 SQIVND (reference sequence). With 4 bases clipped from V and 0 bases from J, the junction kept 5 bases outside the gene matches. In DNA form, the CDR3 reads TGTGCCAGTAGTAGCGGACTAGTAACGAACACCGGGGAGCTGTTTTTT. Translation gives CASSSGLVTNTGELFF.

The rearrangement uses TRBV12-5 and TRBJ1-2; D gene ambiguous. Germline V gene sequence: CDR1 LGHNT, CDR2 FRNRAP. The CDR3 length is 13 residues. Trimming took 1 base from V and 8 from J, leaving 11 bases between them. CDR3 DNA: TGTGCTAGTGGTTTGGGGCAGTCAGGCGGCTACACCTTC. It codes for CASGLGQSGGYTF. Full variable domain (rest looked up from reference TRBV12-5 and TRBJ1-2): DARVTQTPRHKVTEMGQEVTMRCQPILGHNTVFWYRQTMMQGLELLAYFRNRAPLDDSGMPKDRFSAEMPDATLATLKIQPSEPRDSAVYFCASGLGQSGGYTFGSGTRLTVV.

The chain carries TRBV2 and TRBJ2-2, with 13 positions matching TRBD2. V shed 8 bases, J shed 4 bases, and the junction held 4 bases outside the gene matches. The length of the CDR3 is 15 residues. In germline, CDR1 is SNHLY, CDR2 FYNNEI. The CDR3 nucleotides read TGTGCCAGCTTCCGACTAGCGGGAGGCACCGGGGAGCTGTTTTTT. Its protein is CASFRLAGGTGELFF.

The V and J genes are TRBV4-1 and TRBJ2-5; 11 nucleotides agree with TRBD1. V lost 3 bases to trimming and J lost 6 bases; unmatched junction nucleotides: 6. The CDR3 consists of 15 residues. CDR1 is MGHRA and CDR2 is YSYEKL in the germline V gene. The CDR3 DNA reads as TGCGCCAGCAGCCACGGACAGGGGGCTTTGAAGACCCAGTACTTC. Its translation: CASSHGQGALKTQYF.

The chain is built from TRBV10-3 and TRBJ2-1, with D possibly matching TRBD2 (6 bases). V lost 6 bases to trimming and J lost 8 bases, with 17 bases between them. The germline V gene encodes CDR1 ENHRY and CDR2 SYGVKD. This CDR3 contains 14 residues. The CDR3 DNA is TGTGCCATCAGCCCTAGCGTTAAGGTCCATGAGCAGTTCTTC. Protein sequence: CAISPSVKVHEQFF.

The V call is TRBV7-2, the J call TRBJ2-2; 9 nucleotides match TRBD2. The CDR3 covers 15 residues. CDR1 and CDR2 from the germline V gene are SGHTA and FQGNSA. V lost 1 base and J lost 6; bases outside the gene matches: 3. CDR3 residues: CASSLVASGAGELFF. The CDR3 nucleotides read TGTGCCAGCAGCTTAGTGGCTAGCGGGGCCGGGGAGCTGTTTTTT.

The chain links TRBV18 to TRBJ2-3; TRBD2 is a possible D gene (6 bases). CDR1 and CDR2 (germline): KGHSH, LQKENI. The CDR3 has 13 amino acids. The V gene lost 3 bases and the J gene lost 5 bases, with 9 bases spanning the gap. In nucleotides, the CDR3 is TGTGCCAGCTCACCGCCTAGCGTAGATACGCAGTATTTT. Protein: CASSPPSVDTQYF.

The chain recombines TRBV10-3 with TRBJ2-1; 8 bases agree with TRBD1. V trimming: 7 bases; J trimming: 3 bases; junction bases outside the gene matches: 8. The germline V gene encodes CDR1 ENHRY and CDR2 SYGVKD. The CDR3 extends over 15 amino acids. DNA of the CDR3: TGTGCCATCACGGGCGGGGACAGGAACTACAATGAGCAGTTCTTC. This encodes CAITGGDRNYNEQFF.

The rearrangement uses TRBV27 and TRBJ2-2; the D gene is possibly TRBD2 (6 bases). The CDR3 has 14 amino acids. V was trimmed by 7 bases and J by 1 base, leaving 10 bases between them. Germline CDR1 is MNHEY and CDR2 is SMNVEV (reference sequence). CDR3 protein: CASKEGRNTGELFF. CDR3 coding DNA: TGTGCCAGCAAGGAGGGTCGGAACACCGGGGAGCTGTTTTTT.